The clone carrying this TCR beta chain was picked up a small number of times. Its antigen is not identified. The J segment lost 14 bases and the V segment lost 4 bases, leaving 14 bases of the junction unmatched. There are 16 residues in the CDR3. The germline gives CDR1 SGHNT, CDR2 YENEEA. These data originate in a study of cytomegalovirus exposure and HLA in healthy donors. Use of 60 Vbeta and 13 Jbeta primers characterized the PCR. Assay: immunoSEQ multiplex PCR; the TCRdb copy retains only in-frame clones and omits some. Of roughly 120,000 clones in the sample, around 82% were seen once. Overall study findings and caveats: Per published accounts, TCR beta sequences correctly predicted the HLA-A and HLA-B alleles of most subjects. No immune exposure information besides CMV serostatus was available. Roughly uniform depth of sequencing across donors was assumed in presence/absence analyses. TCR beta V- and J-gene trimming was later associated with a missense DCLRE1C variant.

The chain is built from TRBV11-3 and TRBJ1-6; 10 positions agree with TRBD1. The origin of this receptor is a young woman in good health and CMV-seropositive. Sequencing was carried out using PBMCs. This CDR3 reads CASSSPGTGAPSALHF. The CDR3 DNA follows: TGTGCCAGCAGCTCCCCCGGGACAGGGGCTCCCTCGGCCCTCCACTTT.